This entry features one T cell receptor (beta chain) sequence. Its antigen is not identified. The data were taken from a study of post-analysis software for immune sequencing data. V lost 7 bases to trimming and J lost 1 base, with 16 bases between them. The CDR3 loop spans 15 amino acids. CDR1 MNHNS and CDR2 SASEGT come from the germline V gene. Whole-study findings and limits: There were roughly five TRBV segments more frequent in patients than controls, and TRBV5-6, TRBV5-1 and TRBV20-1 were among them. Comparison with controls showed significantly lower normalized Chao1 diversity in multiple sclerosis patients.

Unique molecular identifiers had been added to the TCR beta cDNA libraries. TCRdb independently ran MiXCR on the PCR reads; one entry per CDR3 protein. The sample holds 450,000 to 700,000 distinct CDR3 sequences, about 40% seen once. This sequence originates from a girl under 18 with multiple sclerosis. Sequencing was performed on blood. The J gene is TRBJ2-5, the V gene TRBV6-1; no definite D call. The CDR3 spells CASTLIVGIQETQYF. CDR3 sequence (DNA): TGTGCCAGCACCCTGATCGTGGGGATCCAAGAGACCCAGTACTTC.